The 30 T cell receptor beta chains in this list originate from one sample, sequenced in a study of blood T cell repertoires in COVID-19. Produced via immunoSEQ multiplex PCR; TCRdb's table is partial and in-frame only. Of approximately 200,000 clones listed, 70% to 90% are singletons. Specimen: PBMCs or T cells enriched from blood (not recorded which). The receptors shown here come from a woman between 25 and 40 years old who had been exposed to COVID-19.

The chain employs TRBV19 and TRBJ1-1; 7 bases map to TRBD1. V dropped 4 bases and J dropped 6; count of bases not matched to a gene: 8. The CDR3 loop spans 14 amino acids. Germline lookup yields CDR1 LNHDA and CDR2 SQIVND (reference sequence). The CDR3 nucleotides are TGTGCCAGTAGTACCACAGGGGTTTTCGCTGAAGCTTTCTTT. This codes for CASSTTGVFAEAFF.

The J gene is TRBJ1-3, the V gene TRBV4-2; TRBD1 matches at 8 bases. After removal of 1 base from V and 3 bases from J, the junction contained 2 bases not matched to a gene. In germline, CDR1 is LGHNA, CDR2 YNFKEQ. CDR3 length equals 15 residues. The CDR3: CASSQADRDGNTIYF. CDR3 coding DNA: TGTGCCAGCAGCCAAGCGGACAGGGATGGAAACACCATATATTTT.

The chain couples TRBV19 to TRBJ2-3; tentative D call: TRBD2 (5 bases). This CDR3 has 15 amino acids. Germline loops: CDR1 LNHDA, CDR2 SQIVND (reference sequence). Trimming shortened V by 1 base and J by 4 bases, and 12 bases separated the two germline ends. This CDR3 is CASSIGEYLADTQYF. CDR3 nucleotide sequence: TGTGCCAGTAGTATAGGGGAGTATTTGGCAGATACGCAGTATTTT.

The CDR3 is CASSSPRGGAGGTEAFF. The CDR3 coding sequence is TGTGCCAGCAGTTCCCCCCGTGGAGGGGCAGGCGGCACTGAAGCTTTCTTT. The V and J genes are TRBV27 and TRBJ1-1; TRBD1 might be the D (5 bases). V dropped 4 bases and J dropped 4 bases, with 22 bases sitting between them. Germline V gene data show CDR1 as MNHEY and CDR2 as SMNVEV (reference sequence). This CDR3 is built from 17 residues.

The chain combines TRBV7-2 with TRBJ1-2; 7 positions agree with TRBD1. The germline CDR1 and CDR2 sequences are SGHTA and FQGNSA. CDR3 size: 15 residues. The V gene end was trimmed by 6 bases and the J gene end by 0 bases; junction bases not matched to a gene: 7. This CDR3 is CASSSTGVANYGYTF. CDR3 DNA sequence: TGTGCCAGCAGTTCTACAGGGGTAGCTAACTATGGCTACACCTTC.

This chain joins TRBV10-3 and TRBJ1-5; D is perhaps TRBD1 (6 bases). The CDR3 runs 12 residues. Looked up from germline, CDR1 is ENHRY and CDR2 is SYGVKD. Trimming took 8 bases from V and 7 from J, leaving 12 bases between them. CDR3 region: CAIGGGQQPQHF. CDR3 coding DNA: TGTGCCATCGGCGGGGGGCAACAGCCCCAGCATTTT.

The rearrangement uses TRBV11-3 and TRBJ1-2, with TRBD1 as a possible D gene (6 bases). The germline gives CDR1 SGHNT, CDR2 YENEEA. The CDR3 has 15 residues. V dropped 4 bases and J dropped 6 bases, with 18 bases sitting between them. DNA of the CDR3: TGTGCCAGCAGCTCCTCGGGACAATCACCCAATGGCTACACCTTC. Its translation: CASSSSGQSPNGYTF. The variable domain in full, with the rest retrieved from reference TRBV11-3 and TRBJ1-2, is EAGVVQSPRYKIIEKKQPVAFWCNPISGHNTLYWYLQNLGQGPELLIRYENEEAVDDSQLPKDRFSAERLKGVDSTLKIQPAELGDSAVYLCASSSSGQSPNGYTFGSGTRLTVV.

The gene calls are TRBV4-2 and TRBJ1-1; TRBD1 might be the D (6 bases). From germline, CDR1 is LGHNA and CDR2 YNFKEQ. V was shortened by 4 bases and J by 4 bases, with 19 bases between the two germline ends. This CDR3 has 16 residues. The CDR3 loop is CASSPKQGQGSTEAFF. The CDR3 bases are TGTGCCAGCAGCCCCAAGCAGGGGCAGGGGAGCACTGAAGCTTTCTTT.

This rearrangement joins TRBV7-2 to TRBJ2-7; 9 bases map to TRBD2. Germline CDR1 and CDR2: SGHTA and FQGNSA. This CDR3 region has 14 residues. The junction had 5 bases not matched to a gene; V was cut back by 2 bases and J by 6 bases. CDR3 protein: CASSLSSGKVEQYF. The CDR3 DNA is TGTGCCAGCAGCTTATCTAGCGGGAAGGTCGAGCAGTACTTC.

The CDR3 DNA follows: TGTGCCAGTAGTCAAGGACAGGGTTATTTATATGGCTACACCTTC. Translating it yields CASSQGQGYLYGYTF. The chain combines TRBV2 with TRBJ1-2; 8 bases are shared with TRBD1. In germline, CDR1 is SNHLY, CDR2 FYNNEI. This CDR3 region has 15 residues. J gave up 5 bases and V 9 bases, and 14 bases lay outside the gene matches.

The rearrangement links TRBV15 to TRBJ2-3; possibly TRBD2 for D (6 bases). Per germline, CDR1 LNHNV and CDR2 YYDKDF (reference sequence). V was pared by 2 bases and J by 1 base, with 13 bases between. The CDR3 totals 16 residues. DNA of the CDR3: TGTGCCACCAGCAGATACCCGGGGGTGCGCACAGATACGCAGTATTTT. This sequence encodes CATSRYPGVRTDTQYF. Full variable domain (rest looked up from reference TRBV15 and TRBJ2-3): DAMVIQNPRYQVTQFGKPVTLSCSQTLNHNVMYWYQQKSSQAPKLLFHYYDKDFNNEADTPDNFQSRRPNTSFCFLDIRSPGLGDTAMYLCATSRYPGVRTDTQYFGPGTRLTVL.

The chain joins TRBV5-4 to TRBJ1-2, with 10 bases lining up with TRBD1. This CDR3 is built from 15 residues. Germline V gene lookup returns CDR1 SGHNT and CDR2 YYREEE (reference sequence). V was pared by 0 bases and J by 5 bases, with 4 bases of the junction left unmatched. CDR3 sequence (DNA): TGTGCCAGCAGCTTGGGACAGGGGGCGCGGTATGGCTACACCTTC. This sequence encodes CASSLGQGARYGYTF. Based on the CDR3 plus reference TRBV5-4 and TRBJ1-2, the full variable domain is ETGVTQSPTHLIKTRGQQVTLRCSSQSGHNTVSWYQQALGQGPQFIFQYYREEENGRGNFPPRFSGLQFPNYSSELNVNALELDDSALYLCASSLGQGARYGYTFGSGTRLTVV.

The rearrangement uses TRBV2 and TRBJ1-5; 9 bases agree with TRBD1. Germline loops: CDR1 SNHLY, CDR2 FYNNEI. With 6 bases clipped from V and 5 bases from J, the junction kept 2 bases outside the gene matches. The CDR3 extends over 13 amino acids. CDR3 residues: CASRRQGDQPQHF. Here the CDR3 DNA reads TGTGCCAGCAGACGACAGGGGGATCAGCCCCAGCATTTT.

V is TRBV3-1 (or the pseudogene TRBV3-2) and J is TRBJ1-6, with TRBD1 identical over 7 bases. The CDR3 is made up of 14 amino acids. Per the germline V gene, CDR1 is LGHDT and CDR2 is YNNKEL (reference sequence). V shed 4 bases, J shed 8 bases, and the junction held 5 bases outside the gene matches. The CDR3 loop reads CASSLWTGDSPLHF. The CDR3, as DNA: TGTGCCAGCAGCCTATGGACAGGAGATTCACCCCTCCACTTT.

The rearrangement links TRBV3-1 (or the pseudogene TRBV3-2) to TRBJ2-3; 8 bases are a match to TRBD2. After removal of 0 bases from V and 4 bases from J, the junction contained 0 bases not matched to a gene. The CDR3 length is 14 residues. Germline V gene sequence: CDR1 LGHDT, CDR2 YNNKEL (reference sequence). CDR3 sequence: CASSQDGGADTQYF. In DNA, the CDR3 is TGTGCCAGCAGCCAAGACGGGGGGGCAGATACGCAGTATTTT.

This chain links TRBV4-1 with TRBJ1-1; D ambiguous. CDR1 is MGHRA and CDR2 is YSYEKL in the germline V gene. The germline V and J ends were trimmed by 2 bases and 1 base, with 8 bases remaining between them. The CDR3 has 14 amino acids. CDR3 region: CASSQPTRNTEAFF. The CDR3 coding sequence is TGCGCCAGCAGCCAACCCACACGGAACACTGAAGCTTTCTTT.

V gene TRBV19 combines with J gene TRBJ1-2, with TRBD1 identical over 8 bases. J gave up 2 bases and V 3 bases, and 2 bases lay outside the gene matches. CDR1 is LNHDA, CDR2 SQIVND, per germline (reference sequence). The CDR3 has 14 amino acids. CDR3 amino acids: CASSIGQGNYGYTF. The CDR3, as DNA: TGTGCCAGTAGTATCGGACAGGGAAACTATGGCTACACCTTC.

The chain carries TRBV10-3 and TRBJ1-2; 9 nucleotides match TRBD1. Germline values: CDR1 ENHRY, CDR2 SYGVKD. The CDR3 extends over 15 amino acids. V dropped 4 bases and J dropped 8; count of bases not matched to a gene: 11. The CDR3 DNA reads TGTGCCATCAGTGCCCTGAGGACAGGGGCGTGGGGCTACACCTTC. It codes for CAISALRTGAWGYTF.

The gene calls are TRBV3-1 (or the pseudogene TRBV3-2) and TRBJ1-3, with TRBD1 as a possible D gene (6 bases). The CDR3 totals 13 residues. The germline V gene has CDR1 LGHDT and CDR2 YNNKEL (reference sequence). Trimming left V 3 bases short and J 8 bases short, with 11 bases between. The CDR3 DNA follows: TGTGCCAGCAGCCAGTCAGGGGTGGACACCATATATTTT. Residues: CASSQSGVDTIYF.

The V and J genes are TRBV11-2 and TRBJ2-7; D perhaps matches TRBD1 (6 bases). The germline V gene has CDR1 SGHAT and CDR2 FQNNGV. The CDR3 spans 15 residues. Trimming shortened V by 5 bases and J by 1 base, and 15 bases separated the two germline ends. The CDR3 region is CASSEVDSLSYEQYF. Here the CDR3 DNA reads TGTGCCAGCAGCGAGGTGGACAGTTTATCCTACGAGCAGTACTTC.

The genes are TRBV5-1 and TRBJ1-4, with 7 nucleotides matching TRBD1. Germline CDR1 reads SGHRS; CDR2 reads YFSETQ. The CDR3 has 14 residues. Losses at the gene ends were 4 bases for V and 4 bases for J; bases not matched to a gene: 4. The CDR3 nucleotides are TGCGCCAGCAGCCCGGGACAGTTTAATGAAAAACTGTTTTTT. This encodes CASSPGQFNEKLFF. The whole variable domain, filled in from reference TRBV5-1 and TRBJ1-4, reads KAGVTQTPRYLIKTRGQQVTLSCSPISGHRSVSWYQQTPGQGLQFLFEYFSETQRNKGNFPGRFSGRQFSNSRSEMNVSTLELGDSALYLCASSPGQFNEKLFFGSGTQLSVL.

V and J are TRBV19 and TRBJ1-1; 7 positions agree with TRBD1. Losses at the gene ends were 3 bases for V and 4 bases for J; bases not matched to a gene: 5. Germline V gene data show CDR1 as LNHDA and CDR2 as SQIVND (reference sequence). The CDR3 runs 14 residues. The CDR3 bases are TGTGCCAGTAGTATGACAGGGAGGAGCACTGAAGCTTTCTTT. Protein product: CASSMTGRSTEAFF.

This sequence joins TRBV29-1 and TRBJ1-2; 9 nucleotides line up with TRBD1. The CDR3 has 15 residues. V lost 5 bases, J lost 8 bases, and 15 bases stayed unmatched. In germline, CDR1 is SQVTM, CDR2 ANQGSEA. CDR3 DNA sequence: TGCAGCGTTCGGTCTGGGGGACAGGGTACGAGGGGCTACACCTTC. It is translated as CSVRSGGQGTRGYTF.

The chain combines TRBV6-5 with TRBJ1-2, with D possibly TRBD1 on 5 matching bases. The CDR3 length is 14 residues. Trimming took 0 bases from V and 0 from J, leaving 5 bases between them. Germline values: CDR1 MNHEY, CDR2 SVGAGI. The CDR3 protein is CASSYSDTNYGYTF. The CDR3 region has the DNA TGTGCCAGCAGTTACTCGGACACTAACTATGGCTACACCTTC.

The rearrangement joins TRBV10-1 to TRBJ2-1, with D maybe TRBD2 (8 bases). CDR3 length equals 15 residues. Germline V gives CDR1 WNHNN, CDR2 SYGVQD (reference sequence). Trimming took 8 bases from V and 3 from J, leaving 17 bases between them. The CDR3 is CASSTGAGGYNEQFF. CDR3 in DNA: TGCGCCAGCTCAACAGGGGCGGGGGGCTACAATGAGCAGTTCTTC.

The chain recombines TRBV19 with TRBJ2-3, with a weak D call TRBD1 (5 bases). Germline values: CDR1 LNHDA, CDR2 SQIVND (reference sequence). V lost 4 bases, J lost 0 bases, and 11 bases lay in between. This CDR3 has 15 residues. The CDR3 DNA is TGTGCCAGTAGTAGAGGCAGGGTTAGCACAGATACGCAGTATTTT. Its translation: CASSRGRVSTDTQYF.

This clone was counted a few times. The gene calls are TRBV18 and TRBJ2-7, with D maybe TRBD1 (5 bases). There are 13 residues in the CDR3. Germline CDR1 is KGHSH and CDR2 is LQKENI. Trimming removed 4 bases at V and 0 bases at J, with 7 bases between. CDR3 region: CASSLDNSYEQYF. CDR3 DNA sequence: TGTGCCAGCTCACTGGACAACTCCTACGAGCAGTACTTC.

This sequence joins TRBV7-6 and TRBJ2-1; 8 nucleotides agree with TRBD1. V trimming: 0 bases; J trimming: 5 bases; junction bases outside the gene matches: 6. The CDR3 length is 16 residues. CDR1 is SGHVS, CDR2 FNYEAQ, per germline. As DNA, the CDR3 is TGTGCCAGCAGCTTAGCGAAAGGACAGGGCGACAATGAGCAGTTCTTC. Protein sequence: CASSLAKGQGDNEQFF. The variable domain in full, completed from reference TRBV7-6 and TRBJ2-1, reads GAGVSQSPRYKVTKRGQDVALRCDPISGHVSLYWYRQALGQGPEFLTYFNYEAQQDKSGLPNDRFSAERPEGSISTLTIQRTEQRDSAMYRCASSLAKGQGDNEQFFGPGTRLTVL.

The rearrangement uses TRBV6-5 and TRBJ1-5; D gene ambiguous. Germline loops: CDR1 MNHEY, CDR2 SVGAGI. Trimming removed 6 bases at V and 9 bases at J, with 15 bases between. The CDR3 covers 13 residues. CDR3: CASRPGRGRPQHF. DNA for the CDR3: TGTGCCAGCAGACCCGGACGGGGAAGGCCCCAGCATTTT.

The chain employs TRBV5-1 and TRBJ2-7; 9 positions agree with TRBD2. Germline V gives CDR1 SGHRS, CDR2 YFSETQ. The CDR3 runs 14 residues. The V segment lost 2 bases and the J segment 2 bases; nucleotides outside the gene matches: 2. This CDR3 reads CASSFLAGTYEQYF. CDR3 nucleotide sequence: TGCGCCAGCAGCTTTCTAGCGGGGACCTACGAGCAGTACTTC.